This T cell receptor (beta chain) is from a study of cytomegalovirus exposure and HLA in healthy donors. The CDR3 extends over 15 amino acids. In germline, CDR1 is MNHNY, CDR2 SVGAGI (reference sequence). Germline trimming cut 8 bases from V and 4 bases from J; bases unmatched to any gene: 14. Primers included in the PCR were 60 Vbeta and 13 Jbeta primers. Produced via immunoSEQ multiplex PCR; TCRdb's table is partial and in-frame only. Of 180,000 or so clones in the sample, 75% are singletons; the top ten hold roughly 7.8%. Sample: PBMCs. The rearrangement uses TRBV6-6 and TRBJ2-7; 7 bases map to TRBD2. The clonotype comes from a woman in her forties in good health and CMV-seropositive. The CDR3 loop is CASFGGGSGKYEQYF. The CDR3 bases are TGTGCCAGCTTTGGTGGCGGGAGCGGGAAGTACGAGCAGTACTTC.